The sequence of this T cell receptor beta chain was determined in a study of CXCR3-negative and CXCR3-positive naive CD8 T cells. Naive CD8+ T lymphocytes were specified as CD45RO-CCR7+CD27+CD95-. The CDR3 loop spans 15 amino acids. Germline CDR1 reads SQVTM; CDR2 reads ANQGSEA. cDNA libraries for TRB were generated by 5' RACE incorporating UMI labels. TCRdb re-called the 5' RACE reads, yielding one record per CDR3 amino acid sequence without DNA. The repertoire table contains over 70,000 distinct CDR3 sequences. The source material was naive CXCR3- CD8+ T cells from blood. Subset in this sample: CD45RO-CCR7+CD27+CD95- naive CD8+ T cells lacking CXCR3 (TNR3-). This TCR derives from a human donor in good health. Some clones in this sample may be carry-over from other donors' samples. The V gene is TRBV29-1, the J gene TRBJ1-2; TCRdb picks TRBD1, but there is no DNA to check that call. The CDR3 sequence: CSVESIQGAGDGYTF.